These 25 T cell receptor beta chains share one sample of origin, sequenced in a study of blood T cell repertoires in COVID-19 (dated by TCRdb to 2018 to 2020). The library was built by means of the immunoSEQ multiplex PCR assay. The table comes from immuneACCESS by way of TCRdb, which keeps in-frame sequences with V and J called. Part of the clones is missing from these tables; in studies checked, under half for an unresolved V gene and the rest for unknown reasons. The sample records about 230,000 clones, 83% of which are singletons. About 7.4% of the sample comes from the top ten. The specimen sequenced was peripheral blood. Receptors were obtained from a woman between 45 and 60 years old with acute or convalescent COVID-19.

V is TRBV14 and J is TRBJ2-1; 9 nucleotides agree with TRBD2. Losses at the gene ends were 1 base for V and 0 bases for J; bases not matched to a gene: 1. Germline V gene sequence: CDR1 SGHDN, CDR2 FVKESK. This CDR3 region has 16 residues. Written as DNA, the CDR3 is TGTGCCAGCAGCCAAGGAGCGGGAGGCTCCTACAATGAGCAGTTCTTC. This sequence encodes CASSQGAGGSYNEQFF. The whole variable domain, remainder taken from reference TRBV14 and TRBJ2-1, is EAGVTQFPSHSVIEKGQTVTLRCDPISGHDNLYWYRRVMGKEIKFLLHFVKESKQDESGMPNNRFLAERTGGTYSTLKVQPAELEDSGVYFCASSQGAGGSYNEQFFGPGTRLTVL.

The chain combines TRBV28 with TRBJ2-3; possibly TRBD2 for D (5 bases). Germline V gene data show CDR1 as MDHEN and CDR2 as SYDVKM. Trimming took 0 bases from V and 5 from J, leaving 6 bases between them. This CDR3 region has 13 residues. The DNA for the CDR3 is TGTGCCAGCAGTTTATGGGGAGTAGATACGCAGTATTTT. This encodes CASSLWGVDTQYF.

V is TRBV5-3 and J is TRBJ1-1; TRBD1 is a possible D gene (5 bases). TRBV5-3 is treated as an ORF (open reading frame) with a function not yet certain. V dropped 1 base and J dropped 2 bases, with 15 bases sitting between them. The length of the CDR3 is 16 residues. This CDR3 reads CARSLPQALGNTEAFF. In DNA, the CDR3 is TGTGCCAGAAGCTTGCCACAGGCCCTGGGAAACACTGAAGCTTTCTTT.

This rearrangement joins TRBV6-5 to TRBJ1-6; D gene unclear. The CDR3 extends over 15 amino acids. CDR1 MNHEY and CDR2 SVGAGI come from the germline V gene. V lost 0 bases, J lost 7 bases, and 10 bases lay in between. The CDR3 nucleotides are TGTGCCAGCAGTTACTCATGGGCTCAGAATTCACCCCTCCACTTT. Amino acid sequence: CASSYSWAQNSPLHF.

The chain couples TRBV6-2 or TRBV6-3 to TRBJ2-7; TRBD2 aligns across 13 bases. CDR1 and CDR2 from the germline V gene are MNHEY and SVGEGT. This CDR3 is 14 amino acids long. The J segment lost 4 bases and the V segment lost 5 bases, leaving 2 bases of the junction unmatched. In DNA, the CDR3 is TGTGCCAGCAGTCGGACTAGCGGGAGTTACGAGCAGTACTTC. Its protein is CASSRTSGSYEQYF.

This rearrangement joins TRBV6-4 to TRBJ2-1; 8 bases line up with TRBD1. The trim removed 0 bases at V and 8 bases at J, leaving 6 bases unmatched. The CDR3 extends over 15 amino acids. Germline V gene sequence: CDR1 MRHNA, CDR2 SNTAGT. CDR3 nucleotides: TGTGCCAGCAGTGACTCCCTGACAGGGGCCCATGAGCAGTTCTTC. It is translated as CASSDSLTGAHEQFF.

This chain links TRBV7-9 with TRBJ1-2, with a weak D call TRBD1 (6 bases). Germline V gives CDR1 SEHNR, CDR2 FQNEAQ (reference sequence). V was shortened by 5 bases and J by 8 bases, with 18 bases between the two germline ends. This CDR3 comprises 14 residues. Written as DNA, the CDR3 is TGTGCCAGCAGCCCAGGGATAGGGACAAGAGGCTACACCTTC. It is translated as CASSPGIGTRGYTF. Drawing the rest from reference TRBV7-9 and TRBJ1-2, the complete variable domain is DTGVSQNPRHKITKRGQNVTFRCDPISEHNRLYWYRQTLGQGPEFLTYFQNEAQLEKSRLLSDRFSAERPKGSFSTLEIQRTEQGDSAMYLCASSPGIGTRGYTFGSGTRLTVV.

The V and J genes are TRBV21-1 and TRBJ1-5; the table assigns TRBD1, which was not confirmed against the DNA. TRBV21-1 is termed a pseudogene. CDR3 size: 16 residues. CDR3: CASKFRNRQGNQPQHF. CDR3 coding DNA: TGTGCCAGCAAGTTCAGGAATCGACAGGGCAATCAGCCCCAGCATTTT.

The gene calls are TRBV12-3 or TRBV12-4 and TRBJ2-5, with no clear D. The CDR3 has 10 amino acids. V lost 8 bases to trimming and J lost 5 bases, with 6 bases between them. The CDR3 DNA follows: TGTGCCAGCTCCGGGGAGACCCAGTACTTC. This translates into CASSGETQYF.

CDR3 in amino acids: CATSIGQGSNYGYTF. The CDR3, as DNA: TGTGCCACCAGCATAGGACAGGGCTCTAACTATGGCTACACCTTC. The V call is TRBV15, the J call TRBJ1-2, with 8 bases that match TRBD1. Looked up from germline, CDR1 is LNHNV and CDR2 is YYDKDF (reference sequence). The CDR3 is 15 amino acids. Trimming took 4 bases from V and 0 from J; bases not matched to a gene: 4.

The chain combines TRBV5-6 with TRBJ2-5; 7 bases match TRBD1. The CDR3 is made up of 15 amino acids. J gave up 6 bases and V 3 bases, and 11 bases lay outside the gene matches. Germline V CDR1 and CDR2: SGHDT, YYEEEE. CDR3 coding DNA: TGTGCCAGCAGCTCGGGACAGATTTCCCCCCAGACCCAGTACTTC. Its protein product is CASSSGQISPQTQYF.

Turning to this clone: The same CDR3 also results from other DNA sequences found in this sample. The rearrangement links TRBV2 to TRBJ2-5; no definite D call. Germline V gene sequence: CDR1 SNHLY, CDR2 FYNNEI. The ends were cut back, 5 bases at V and 5 bases at J, with 6 bases in the middle. The CDR3 covers 11 residues. CDR3 amino acids: CASSSRETQYF. CDR3 coding DNA: TGTGCCAGCAGTAGTCGGGAGACCCAGTACTTC.

The V gene is TRBV6-5, the J gene TRBJ1-2; the D gene is possibly TRBD1 (6 bases). Germline V gene data show CDR1 as MNHEY and CDR2 as SVGAGI. Trimming shortened V by 6 bases and J by 8 bases, and 10 bases separated the two germline ends. CDR3 length: 11 amino acids. The CDR3 DNA reads TGTGCCAGCAGGACTGGACAGGGCTACACCTTC. This translates into CASRTGQGYTF.

This clone was recorded a few times. The chain is built from TRBV6-5 and TRBJ2-2; perhaps TRBD1 as D (5 bases). Looked up from germline, CDR1 is MNHEY and CDR2 is SVGAGI. The CDR3 runs to 14 residues. Trimming pared 0 bases from V and 6 bases from J, leaving 8 bases between. CDR3 sequence: CASSYSIGAGELFF. DNA of the CDR3: TGTGCCAGCAGTTACTCGATAGGGGCCGGGGAGCTGTTTTTT.

To note about this clone: The sample carries other DNA sequences with the same CDR3. V is TRBV20-1 and J is TRBJ1-2; 7 bases align to TRBD1. The CDR3 has 11 amino acids. Germline V gene lookup returns CDR1 DFQATT and CDR2 SNEGSKA (reference sequence). With 6 bases clipped from V and 4 bases from J, the junction kept 2 bases outside the gene matches. The CDR3 DNA reads as TGCAGTGCCGGGGACAGCTATGGCTACACCTTC. Translating gives CSAGDSYGYTF.

The chain carries TRBV6-1 and TRBJ1-6; D uncertain. CDR3 length equals 16 residues. V lost 2 bases and J lost 0, with 8 bases in between. The germline gives CDR1 MNHNS, CDR2 SASEGT. The CDR3 coding sequence is TGTGCCAGCAGTGAAAGAGGGAACTCCTATAATTCACCCCTCCACTTT. Its protein product is CASSERGNSYNSPLHF.

Only a few counts were recorded for this clone. The V call is TRBV19, the J call TRBJ1-5; 10 bases are shared with TRBD1. The CDR3 runs to 14 residues. The germline V gene encodes CDR1 LNHDA and CDR2 SQIVND (reference sequence). The trim removed 5 bases at V and 5 bases at J, leaving 3 bases unmatched. DNA for the CDR3: TGTGCCAGTAGTCCGGGACAGGGGTATCAGCCCCAGCATTTT. This sequence encodes CASSPGQGYQPQHF.

The gene calls are TRBV13 and TRBJ1-1, with TRBD1 identical over 7 bases. Per the germline V gene, CDR1 is PRHDT and CDR2 is FYEKMQ (reference sequence). The V segment lost 5 bases and the J segment 0 bases; nucleotides outside the gene matches: 6. This CDR3 is built from 15 residues. The CDR3 is CASSGWGQLNTEAFF. The DNA of the CDR3 is TGTGCCAGCAGCGGCTGGGGACAGCTGAACACTGAAGCTTTCTTT. The full variable domain, with the rest looked up from reference TRBV13 and TRBJ1-1, is AAGVIQSPRHLIKEKRETATLKCYPIPRHDTVYWYQQGPGQDPQFLISFYEKMQSDKGSIPDRFSAQQFSDYHSELNMSSLELGDSALYFCASSGWGQLNTEAFFGQGTRLTVV.

This clone was observed once. This chain links TRBV6-1 with TRBJ2-5; maybe TRBD2 (6 bases). Germline values: CDR1 MNHNS, CDR2 SASEGT. This CDR3 spans 15 amino acids. V lost 1 base to trimming and J lost 4 bases, with 13 bases between them. Here the CDR3 reads CASSEGWGEGETQYF. DNA of the CDR3: TGTGCCAGCAGTGAAGGGTGGGGGGAAGGAGAGACCCAGTACTTC.

The V call is TRBV18, the J call TRBJ2-3; D not resolved. The CDR3 totals 11 residues. V was shortened by 3 bases and J by 5 bases, with 3 bases between the two germline ends. Germline CDR1 reads KGHSH; CDR2 reads LQKENI. Here the CDR3 reads CASSPQDTQYF. CDR3 DNA sequence: TGTGCCAGCTCACCCCAAGATACGCAGTATTTT.

The chain uses TRBV6-1 and TRBJ1-1, with D hard to call. Deletions cut 1 base from V and 0 bases from J, with 6 bases between. The germline V gene has CDR1 MNHNS and CDR2 SASEGT. CDR3 length: 14 amino acids. In nucleotides, the CDR3 is TGTGCCAGCAGTGAAGGGAGCTTGAACACTGAAGCTTTCTTT. It is translated as CASSEGSLNTEAFF.

V and J are TRBV21-1 and TRBJ2-1; TRBD1 reflects the table's D call only, with no check against the DNA. TRBV21-1 is a pseudogene segment. This CDR3 is 16 amino acids long. The CDR3 is CASRRSRDRVYNEQFF. The CDR3 nucleotides are TGTGCCAGCAGAAGATCCCGGGACAGGGTCTACAATGAGCAGTTCTTC.

The chain links TRBV7-2 to TRBJ2-2; TRBD2 aligns across 13 bases. CDR1 is SGHTA and CDR2 is FQGNSA in the germline V gene. The V segment lost 0 bases and the J segment 6 bases; nucleotides outside the gene matches: 4. The CDR3 runs to 17 residues. CDR3 loop: CASSLAQLAGGPGELFF. CDR3 bases: TGTGCCAGCAGCTTAGCGCAACTAGCGGGGGGGCCCGGGGAGCTGTTTTTT.

This chain connects TRBV3-1 (or the pseudogene TRBV3-2) to TRBJ1-2; D remains unclear. Looked up from germline, CDR1 is LGHDT and CDR2 is YNNKEL (reference sequence). Trimming removed 3 bases at V and 6 bases at J, with 8 bases between. The CDR3 has 12 amino acids. CDR3 in DNA: TGTGCCAGCAGCCAGCGCCCTGATGGCTACACCTTC. Protein: CASSQRPDGYTF.

V usage is TRBV7-2 and J usage is TRBJ1-3; D might be TRBD1 (6 bases). The germline V gene has CDR1 SGHTA and CDR2 FQGNSA. There are 14 residues in the CDR3. V was shortened by 4 bases and J by 4 bases, with 11 bases between the two germline ends. The CDR3 is CASSSRGQGNTIYF. In DNA form, the CDR3 reads TGTGCCAGCAGCTCTAGAGGACAGGGAAACACCATATATTTT.